This entry features one T cell receptor beta chain sequence. Clones were read by immunoSEQ multiplex PCR, and TCRdb kept only the in-frame ones, dropping some. The sample yields around 120,000 clones, roughly nine tenths seen once. These data belong to a study of T cell responses to AZD1222 COVID-19 vaccine. CDR3 size: 16 residues. V lost 1 base to trimming and J lost 0 bases, with 9 bases between them. Germline CDR1 is MNHEY and CDR2 is SVGAGI. This chain joins TRBV6-5 and TRBJ2-2; a possible D gene is TRBD1 (6 bases). The sample in question was peripheral blood, obtained 28 days after the second AZD1222 dose. The sequence was collected from an adult who received the AZD1222 COVID-19 vaccine. The CDR3 is CASSYLSGANTGELFF. The CDR3 nucleotides are TGTGCCAGCAGTTACTTGTCAGGGGCGAACACCGGGGAGCTGTTTTTT.